These 26 T cell receptor beta chains came from one sample sequenced in a study of graft-versus-host responses after intestinal transplantation (dated by TCRdb to about 2021). The sample's time point, from its label and the paper: cells obtained before transplantation from donor or recipient. Their antigens remain unidentified. Libraries came from the immunoSEQ multiplex PCR assay. In its TCRdb copy, this immuneACCESS table keeps in-frame sequences only and misses some clones. Where compared with another copy, unresolved V genes explain less than half of these, and the others have no known cause. This sample lists about 130,000 clones; more than 80% were detected once. The top ten constitute 0.16% of the sample. The specimen was unstimulated CD4+ T cells sorted from spleen or lymph node cells, collected before intestinal transplant. The origin of the receptors is a human donor who received an intestinal transplant.

This sequence joins TRBV6-5 and TRBJ2-7; 8 bases align to TRBD1. The ends lost 5 bases at V and 4 bases at J; junction bases unmatched: 7. The CDR3 is 14 amino acids. Germline values: CDR1 MNHEY, CDR2 SVGAGI. The CDR3 DNA reads as TGTGCCAGCAGTACAGACAGGGGACCTTACGAGCAGTACTTC. Encoded protein: CASSTDRGPYEQYF.

The rearrangement uses TRBV10-1 and TRBJ1-6, with TRBD1 matching over 7 bases. The V and J ends lost 3 bases and 0 bases, in that order; junction bases with no gene match: 20. The CDR3 is made up of 22 amino acids. The V gene's germline CDR1 is WNHNN and CDR2 SYGVQD (reference sequence). CDR3 amino acids: CASSELRDSPKKFRSYNSPLHF. CDR3 bases: TGCGCCAGCAGTGAACTCCGGGACAGCCCAAAAAAATTCCGCTCCTATAATTCACCCCTCCACTTT.

The chain recombines TRBV19 with TRBJ2-3; no clear D. This CDR3 comprises 13 residues. Germline V gives CDR1 LNHDA, CDR2 SQIVND (reference sequence). The V gene lost 0 bases and the J gene lost 7 bases, with 8 bases spanning the gap. CDR3 loop: CASSIEAINTQYF. DNA of the CDR3: TGTGCCAGTAGTATAGAGGCTATTAATACGCAGTATTTT. Based on the CDR3 plus reference TRBV19 and TRBJ2-3, the full variable domain is DGGITQSPKYLFRKEGQNVTLSCEQNLNHDAMYWYRQDPGQGLRLIYYSQIVNDFQKGDIAEGYSVSREKKESFPLTVTSAQKNPTAFYLCASSIEAINTQYFGPGTRLTVL.

The CDR3 region is CASSQDLASSSYNEQFF. The CDR3 DNA reads as TGCGCCAGCAGCCAAGATCTAGCTTCCAGCTCCTACAATGAGCAGTTCTTC. The chain links TRBV4-1 to TRBJ2-1; TRBD2 is a possible D gene (5 bases). This CDR3 comprises 17 residues. From germline, CDR1 is MGHRA and CDR2 YSYEKL. The germline V and J ends were trimmed by 0 bases and 0 bases, with 12 bases remaining between them.

The V gene is TRBV19, the J gene TRBJ2-4; possible D gene TRBD1, 6 bases. V gave up 3 bases and J gave up 7 bases, with 10 bases separating them. The germline gives CDR1 LNHDA, CDR2 SQIVND (reference sequence). The CDR3 is 13 amino acids. CDR3: CASSIGQSNIQYF. CDR3 sequence (DNA): TGTGCCAGTAGTATTGGACAGTCGAACATTCAGTACTTC.

V usage is TRBV11-3 and J usage is TRBJ2-5; the D call may be TRBD1 or TRBD2 (5 bases each). CDR3 size: 16 residues. Germline V lookup: CDR1 SGHNT, CDR2 YENEEA. Trimming pared 6 bases from V and 5 bases from J, leaving 22 bases between. The DNA of the CDR3 is TGTGCCAGCAGTTCCAGACCGGGGCAGTGGAGGGAGACCCAGTACTTC. It codes for CASSSRPGQWRETQYF. Complete variable domain (other parts from reference TRBV11-3 and TRBJ2-5): EAGVVQSPRYKIIEKKQPVAFWCNPISGHNTLYWYLQNLGQGPELLIRYENEEAVDDSQLPKDRFSAERLKGVDSTLKIQPAELGDSAVYLCASSSRPGQWRETQYFGPGTRLLVL.

This sequence joins TRBV7-8 and TRBJ1-4; 10 positions match TRBD1. The CDR3 length is 14 residues. Germline lookup yields CDR1 SGHVS and CDR2 FQNEAQ. J was trimmed by 8 bases and V by 5 bases; bases with no gene match: 5. The CDR3, as DNA: TGTGCCAGCAGCGGGACAGGGGATAGGGAAAAACTGTTTTTT. It codes for CASSGTGDREKLFF.

J is TRBJ2-7 and V is TRBV7-9, with unresolved D. Looked up from germline, CDR1 is SEHNR and CDR2 is FQNEAQ (reference sequence). The V end lost 7 bases, the J end lost 3 bases, and 13 bases lay between the germline ends. The CDR3 consists of 13 residues. Here the CDR3 DNA reads TGTGCCAGCACCACCGGAAGCTACTACGAGCAGTACTTC. Translation gives CASTTGSYYEQYF. The variable domain in full, completed from reference TRBV7-9 and TRBJ2-7, reads DTGVSQNPRHKITKRGQNVTFRCDPISEHNRLYWYRQTLGQGPEFLTYFQNEAQLEKSRLLSDRFSAERPKGSFSTLEIQRTEQGDSAMYLCASTTGSYYEQYFGPGTRLTVT.

The chain uses TRBV11-2 and TRBJ2-2; D is uncertain. This CDR3 region has 11 residues. V was shortened by 5 bases and J by 7 bases, with 5 bases between the two germline ends. Germline loops: CDR1 SGHAT, CDR2 FQNNGV. The CDR3 DNA reads as TGTGCCAGCAGCCTACACGGGGAGCTGTTTTTT. It yields the protein CASSLHGELFF. The variable domain in full, completed from reference TRBV11-2 and TRBJ2-2, reads EAGVAQSPRYKIIEKRQSVAFWCNPISGHATLYWYQQILGQGPKLLIQFQNNGVVDDSQLPKDRFSAERLKGVDSTLKIQPAKLEDSAVYLCASSLHGELFFGEGSRLTVL.

This clone was observed once. The chain links TRBV7-9 to TRBJ1-4; 11 positions match TRBD1. The ends lost 5 bases at V and 8 bases at J; junction bases unmatched: 7. The CDR3 totals 15 residues. Germline CDR1 SEHNR, CDR2 FQNEAQ (reference sequence). The DNA for the CDR3 is TGTGCCAGCAGCCCGACCGGGACAGGGGGAGAAAAACTGTTTTTT. Protein sequence: CASSPTGTGGEKLFF.

The rearrangement uses TRBV10-2 and TRBJ1-2; D ambiguous. Trimming stripped 0 bases from V and 4 bases from J, with 3 bases between. The CDR3 is 12 residues long. Germline V gene sequence: CDR1 WSHSY, CDR2 SAAADI. The CDR3 nucleotides read TGCGCCAGCAGTGAGTCTATCTATGGCTACACCTTC. Its translation: CASSESIYGYTF.

This clone was detected once. V and J are TRBV5-1 and TRBJ2-1; D is perhaps TRBD2 (6 bases). The ends were cut back, 0 bases at V and 3 bases at J, with 13 bases in the middle. The length of the CDR3 is 16 residues. Germline V CDR1 and CDR2: SGHRS, YFSETQ. CDR3 loop: CASSLVGNSGYNEQFF. The DNA of the CDR3 is TGCGCCAGCAGCTTGGTCGGGAATAGCGGCTACAATGAGCAGTTCTTC.

The chain recombines TRBV29-1 with TRBJ2-3, with 12 bases lining up with TRBD2. CDR1 SQVTM and CDR2 ANQGSEA come from the germline V gene. The CDR3 is 14 residues long. Losses at the gene ends were 5 bases for V and 12 bases for J; bases not matched to a gene: 12. CDR3 region: CSVRLAGAVEYQYF. DNA of the CDR3: TGCAGCGTTAGACTAGCGGGGGCCGTCGAATATCAGTATTTT.

V and J are TRBV7-3 and TRBJ1-1; D gene ambiguous. CDR3 length: 13 residues. Trimming took 2 bases from V and 0 from J, leaving 4 bases between them. The germline V gene encodes CDR1 SGHTA and CDR2 FQGTGA. Here the CDR3 DNA reads TGTGCCAGCAGCTTACGCATGAACACTGAAGCTTTCTTT. This encodes CASSLRMNTEAFF.

Comment on this clone: Other DNA sequences from this sample encode an identical CDR3 as well. The chain has TRBV9 and TRBJ2-7; possibly TRBD2 for D (6 bases). CDR3 size: 14 residues. Trimming took 1 base from V and 1 from J, leaving 9 bases between them. Germline CDR1 reads SGDLS; CDR2 reads YYNGEE. The CDR3 sequence: CASSVRDSSYEQYF. The CDR3 bases are TGTGCCAGCAGCGTAAGGGACTCTTCCTACGAGCAGTACTTC.

V is TRBV4-1 and J is TRBJ1-2, with D unclear. The CDR3 is 14 residues long. The V gene's germline CDR1 is MGHRA and CDR2 YSYEKL. The ends were cut back, 0 bases at V and 1 base at J, with 6 bases in the middle. In nucleotides, the CDR3 is TGCGCCAGCAGCCAAGATACACGTAACTATGGCTACACCTTC. Its protein is CASSQDTRNYGYTF.

The chain joins TRBV5-1 to TRBJ1-4; weak D call: TRBD1 (5 bases). V lost 0 bases and J 5 bases, leaving 8 bases between the germline ends. Per the germline V gene, CDR1 is SGHRS and CDR2 is YFSETQ. This CDR3 contains 14 residues. The CDR3 DNA follows: TGCGCCAGCAGCTTGGGGGGCCGCAATGAAAAACTGTTTTTT. It translates to CASSLGGRNEKLFF.

This clone was counted a single time. The V and J genes are TRBV1 and TRBJ2-1; the DNA was not compared with TRBD2, the D call given in the table. TRBV1 is a recognized pseudogene. The CDR3 loop spans 14 amino acids. The CDR3 nucleotides are TGCACCAGCAGCCAAGATCGAGGGTCAAATGAGCAGTTCTTC. Translation: CTSSQDRGSNEQFF.

A single count supports this clone. V usage is TRBV12-2 and J usage is TRBJ1-2; TRBD1 is taken as the D call from the table, unchecked against the DNA. TRBV12-2 is classified as a pseudogene. This CDR3 region has 15 residues. In DNA form, the CDR3 reads TGTGCAAGTCGCTTAGTTGGACAGAGCTTTATAGGCTACACCTTC. Protein sequence: CASRLVGQSFIGYTF.

The chain uses TRBV9 and TRBJ1-5; D might be TRBD1 (6 bases). Germline V gene lookup returns CDR1 SGDLS and CDR2 YYNGEE. The CDR3 spans 19 residues. Between the trimmed V and J ends, which lost 4 bases and 0 bases, there was a span of 23 bases. CDR3 in DNA: TGTGCCAGCAGCCCTGTGGAAAATCCAGGGGCCTTTAGCAATCAGCCCCAGCATTTT. Translated, it gives CASSPVENPGAFSNQPQHF.

The V gene is TRBV7-9, the J gene TRBJ1-4; 9 bases line up with TRBD1. Germline trimming cut 5 bases from V and 8 bases from J; bases unmatched to any gene: 9. The CDR3 is 15 residues long. Germline CDR1 SEHNR, CDR2 FQNEAQ (reference sequence). The CDR3 DNA reads TGTGCCAGCAGCATAACAGGGGGCGCGGAGGAAAAACTGTTTTTT. This translates into CASSITGGAEEKLFF. Using reference TRBV7-9 and TRBJ1-4 for the parts outside the CDR3, the full variable domain is DTGVSQNPRHKITKRGQNVTFRCDPISEHNRLYWYRQTLGQGPEFLTYFQNEAQLEKSRLLSDRFSAERPKGSFSTLEIQRTEQGDSAMYLCASSITGGAEEKLFFGSGTQLSVL.

This chain joins TRBV10-1 and TRBJ1-5, with D possibly matching TRBD1 (6 bases). V dropped 3 bases and J dropped 7 bases, with 10 bases sitting between them. Germline lookup yields CDR1 WNHNN and CDR2 SYGVQD (reference sequence). This CDR3 contains 13 residues. The CDR3 DNA follows: TGCGCCAGCAGTGAACAGGGAGCACAGCCCCAGCATTTT. Encoded protein: CASSEQGAQPQHF.

The chain is built from TRBV14 and TRBJ2-2; 7 bases agree with TRBD1. This CDR3 has 15 amino acids. V was clipped by 4 bases and J by 1 base; unmatched bases: 3. Germline-derived CDR1 and CDR2 are SGHDN and FVKESK. DNA of the CDR3: TGTGCCAGCAGCCCGGGACAGTGGAACACCGGGGAGCTGTTTTTT. It yields the protein CASSPGQWNTGELFF.

This clone was observed a few times. The chain links TRBV10-1 to TRBJ1-4; D is unclear. The V gene's germline CDR1 is WNHNN and CDR2 SYGVQD (reference sequence). Trimming shortened V by 4 bases and J by 0 bases, and 6 bases separated the two germline ends. This CDR3 has 14 amino acids. CDR3 sequence reads: CASSGFATNEKLFF. CDR3 sequence (DNA): TGCGCCAGCAGTGGCTTTGCAACTAATGAAAAACTGTTTTTT.

In this sample, this clone turned up once. The chain links TRBV4-1 to TRBJ1-5, with a possible D match to TRBD1 (6 bases). This CDR3 has 19 residues. Trimming stripped 2 bases from V and 4 bases from J, with 24 bases between. CDR1 MGHRA and CDR2 YSYEKL come from the germline V gene. CDR3 region: CASSQWALVVGGLNQPQHF. The CDR3 nucleotides read TGCGCCAGCAGCCAATGGGCTTTGGTGGTAGGGGGGCTTAATCAGCCCCAGCATTTT.

The rearrangement links TRBV19 to TRBJ1-1; D may be TRBD1 (6 bases). Germline V gene lookup returns CDR1 LNHDA and CDR2 SQIVND (reference sequence). This CDR3 has 14 amino acids. The V and J ends lost 5 bases and 2 bases respectively, with 12 bases between them. The chain's CDR3 is CASSGGHKNTEAFF. In nucleotides, the CDR3 is TGTGCCAGTAGTGGGGGGCACAAAAACACTGAAGCTTTCTTT.